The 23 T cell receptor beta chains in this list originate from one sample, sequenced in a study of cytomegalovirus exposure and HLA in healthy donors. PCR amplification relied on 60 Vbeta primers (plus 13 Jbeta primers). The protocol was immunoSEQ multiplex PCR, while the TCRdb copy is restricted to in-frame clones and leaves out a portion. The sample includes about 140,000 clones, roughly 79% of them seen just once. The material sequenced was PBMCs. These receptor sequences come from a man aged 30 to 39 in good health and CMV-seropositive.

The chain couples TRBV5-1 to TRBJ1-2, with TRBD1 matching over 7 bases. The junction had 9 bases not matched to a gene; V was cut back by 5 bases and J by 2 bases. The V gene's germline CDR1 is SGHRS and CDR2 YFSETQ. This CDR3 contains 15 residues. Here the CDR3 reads CASRQDPGGNYGYTF. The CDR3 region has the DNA TGCGCCAGCAGGCAGGATCCAGGGGGGAACTATGGCTACACCTTC.

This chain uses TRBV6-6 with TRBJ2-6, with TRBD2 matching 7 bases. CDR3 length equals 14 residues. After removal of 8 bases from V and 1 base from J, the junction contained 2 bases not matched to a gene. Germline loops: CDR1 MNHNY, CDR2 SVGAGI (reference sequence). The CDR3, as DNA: TGTGCCAGCCGGGAGGTTTCTGGGGCCAACGTCCTGACTTTC. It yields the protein CASREVSGANVLTF.

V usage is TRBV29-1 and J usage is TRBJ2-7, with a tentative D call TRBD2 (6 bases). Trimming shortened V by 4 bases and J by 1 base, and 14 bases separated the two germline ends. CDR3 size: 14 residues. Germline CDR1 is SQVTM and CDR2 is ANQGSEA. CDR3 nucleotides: TGCAGCGTTGCCCCCGGGACTGCATCCTACGAGCAGTACTTC. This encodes CSVAPGTASYEQYF.

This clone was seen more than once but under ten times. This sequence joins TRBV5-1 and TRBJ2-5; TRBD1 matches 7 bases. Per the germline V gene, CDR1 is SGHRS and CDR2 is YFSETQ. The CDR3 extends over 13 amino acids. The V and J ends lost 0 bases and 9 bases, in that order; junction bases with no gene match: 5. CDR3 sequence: CASSLGDSRSQYF. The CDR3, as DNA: TGCGCCAGCAGCTTGGGGGACAGTCGGTCCCAGTACTTC.

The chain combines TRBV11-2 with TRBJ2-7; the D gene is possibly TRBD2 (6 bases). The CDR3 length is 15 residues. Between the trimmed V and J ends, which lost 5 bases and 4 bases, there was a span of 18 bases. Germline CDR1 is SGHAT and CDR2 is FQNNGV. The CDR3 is CASSLGRQVIYEQYF. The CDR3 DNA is TGTGCCAGCAGCCTAGGGAGGCAGGTAATATACGAGCAGTACTTC.

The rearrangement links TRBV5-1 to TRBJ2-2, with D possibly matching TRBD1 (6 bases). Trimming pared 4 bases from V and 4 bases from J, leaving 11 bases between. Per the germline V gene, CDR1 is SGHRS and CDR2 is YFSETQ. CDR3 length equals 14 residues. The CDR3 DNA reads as TGCGCCAGCAGCGGGGGCCCGCGCACCGGGGAGCTGTTTTTT. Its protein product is CASSGGPRTGELFF.

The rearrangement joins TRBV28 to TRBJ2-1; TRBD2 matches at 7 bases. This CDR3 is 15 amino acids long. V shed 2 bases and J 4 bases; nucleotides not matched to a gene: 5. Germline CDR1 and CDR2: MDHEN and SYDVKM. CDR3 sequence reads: CASSLAGVLYNEQFF. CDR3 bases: TGTGCCAGCAGTTTAGCGGGAGTACTTTACAATGAGCAGTTCTTC.

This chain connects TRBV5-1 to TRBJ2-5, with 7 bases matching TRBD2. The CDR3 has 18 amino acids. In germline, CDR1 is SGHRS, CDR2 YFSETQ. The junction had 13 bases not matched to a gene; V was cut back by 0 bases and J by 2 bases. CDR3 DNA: TGCGCCAGCAGCTTGGTGGCGCCTAGCGGTGGGGGGCAAGAGACCCAGTACTTC. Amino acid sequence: CASSLVAPSGGGQETQYF.

Here the CDR3 reads CAWSPPGQGRLRYF. As DNA, the CDR3 is TGTGCCTGGAGTCCCCCCGGACAGGGGAGATTACGGTACTTC. The chain combines TRBV30 with TRBJ2-7, with 9 bases matching TRBD1. V was clipped by 2 bases and J by 12 bases; unmatched bases: 14. CDR3 length: 14 residues. Germline CDR1 GTSNPN, CDR2 SVGIG (reference sequence).

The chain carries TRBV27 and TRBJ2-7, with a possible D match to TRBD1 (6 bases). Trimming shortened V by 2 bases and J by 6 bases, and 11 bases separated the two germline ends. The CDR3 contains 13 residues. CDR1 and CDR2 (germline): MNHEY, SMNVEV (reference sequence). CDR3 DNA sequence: TGTGCCAGCAGTTTAGCAGGGGTAGGCGAGCAGTACTTC. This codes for CASSLAGVGEQYF.

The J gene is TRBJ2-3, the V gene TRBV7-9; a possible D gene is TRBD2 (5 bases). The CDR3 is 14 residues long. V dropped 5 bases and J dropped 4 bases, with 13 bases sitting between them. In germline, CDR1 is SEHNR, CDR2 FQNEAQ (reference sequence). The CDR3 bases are TGTGCCAGCAGCCAGGAGGCGCCCGCAGATACGCAGTATTTT. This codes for CASSQEAPADTQYF.

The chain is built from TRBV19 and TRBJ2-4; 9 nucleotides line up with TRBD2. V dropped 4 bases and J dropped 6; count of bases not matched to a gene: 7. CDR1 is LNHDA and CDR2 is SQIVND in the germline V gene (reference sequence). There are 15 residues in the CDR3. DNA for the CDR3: TGTGCCAGTAGTAGTCAGCGGGGGGCGGGAAACATTCAGTACTTC. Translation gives CASSSQRGAGNIQYF.

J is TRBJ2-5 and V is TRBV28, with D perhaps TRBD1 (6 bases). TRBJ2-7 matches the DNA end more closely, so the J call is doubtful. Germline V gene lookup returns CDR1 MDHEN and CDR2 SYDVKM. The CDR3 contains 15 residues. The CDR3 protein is CASSQTGFRPYEQYF. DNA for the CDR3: TGTGCCAGCAGCCAAACAGGGTTCCGTCCCTACGAGCAGTACTTC.

CDR3 in amino acids: CASTGSYNEQFF. The CDR3 DNA reads as TGTGCCAGCACTGGGAGCTACAATGAGCAGTTCTTC. V and J are TRBV2 and TRBJ2-1; TRBD2 might be the D (5 bases). Trimming stripped 7 bases from V and 3 bases from J, with 7 bases between. The CDR3 runs 12 residues. Germline CDR1 is SNHLY and CDR2 is FYNNEI.

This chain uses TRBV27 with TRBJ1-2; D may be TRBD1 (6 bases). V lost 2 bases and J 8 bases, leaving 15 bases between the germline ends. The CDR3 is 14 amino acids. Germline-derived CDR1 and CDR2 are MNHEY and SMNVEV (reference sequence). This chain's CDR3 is CASSLKEGGGGYTF. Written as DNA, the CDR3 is TGTGCCAGCAGTTTAAAGGAAGGGGGGGGCGGCTACACCTTC.

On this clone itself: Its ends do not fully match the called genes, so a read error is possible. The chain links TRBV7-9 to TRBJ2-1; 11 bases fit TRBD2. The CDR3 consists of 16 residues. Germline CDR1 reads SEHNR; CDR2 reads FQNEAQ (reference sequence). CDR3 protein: CSSSLHSGGVNNEQFF. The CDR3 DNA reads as TGTTCCAGCAGCTTACATAGCGGGGGGGTTAACAATGAGCAGTTCTTC.

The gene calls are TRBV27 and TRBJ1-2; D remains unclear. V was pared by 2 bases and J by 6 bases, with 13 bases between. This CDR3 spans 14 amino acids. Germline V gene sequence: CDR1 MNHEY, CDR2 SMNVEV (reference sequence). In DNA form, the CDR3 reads TGTGCCAGCAGTTTAAGAGGGTTAGTCAATGGCTACACCTTC. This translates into CASSLRGLVNGYTF.

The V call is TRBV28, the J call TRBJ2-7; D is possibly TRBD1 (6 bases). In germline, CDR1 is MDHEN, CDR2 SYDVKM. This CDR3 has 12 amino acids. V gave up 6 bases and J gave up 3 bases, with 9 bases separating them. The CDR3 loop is CASRTGNYEQYF. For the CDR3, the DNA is TGTGCCAGCAGAACAGGGAACTACGAGCAGTACTTC.

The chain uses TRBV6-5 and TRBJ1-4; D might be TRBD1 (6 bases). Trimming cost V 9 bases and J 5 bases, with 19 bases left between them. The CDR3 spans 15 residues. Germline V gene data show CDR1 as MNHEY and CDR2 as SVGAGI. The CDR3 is CASSRERGINEKLFF. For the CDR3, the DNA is TGTGCCAGTAGCCGCGAGAGGGGGATAAATGAAAAACTGTTTTTT.

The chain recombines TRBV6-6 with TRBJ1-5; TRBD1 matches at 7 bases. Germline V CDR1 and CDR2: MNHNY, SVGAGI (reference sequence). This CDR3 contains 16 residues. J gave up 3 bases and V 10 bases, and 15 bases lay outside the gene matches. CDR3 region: CATKQGDSYNNQPQHF. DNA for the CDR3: TGTGCCACCAAACAAGGGGACAGCTATAACAATCAGCCCCAGCATTTT.

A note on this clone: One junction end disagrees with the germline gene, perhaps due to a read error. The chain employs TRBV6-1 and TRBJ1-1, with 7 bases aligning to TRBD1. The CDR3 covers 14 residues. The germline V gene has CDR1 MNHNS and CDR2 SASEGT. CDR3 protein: CASREPGQNAEAFF. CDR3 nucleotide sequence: TGTGCCAGCAGGGAACCGGGACAGAACGCTGAAGCTTTCTTT.

The CDR3 DNA follows: TGTGCCAGCAGCTTAGACGGCCCCCAGCGCGACACTGAAGCTTTCTTT. Protein: CASSLDGPQRDTEAFF. The genes are TRBV7-2 and TRBJ1-1; no clear D gene. CDR1 is SGHTA and CDR2 is FQGNSA in the germline V gene. V was pared by 1 base and J by 3 bases, with 15 bases between. There are 16 residues in the CDR3.

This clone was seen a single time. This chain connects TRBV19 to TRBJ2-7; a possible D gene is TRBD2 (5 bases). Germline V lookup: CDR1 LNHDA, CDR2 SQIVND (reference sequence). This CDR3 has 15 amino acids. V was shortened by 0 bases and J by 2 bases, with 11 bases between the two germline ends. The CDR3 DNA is TGTGCCAGTAGTATAGATCGGCTAGCAGCCTACGAGCAGTACTTC. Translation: CASSIDRLAAYEQYF. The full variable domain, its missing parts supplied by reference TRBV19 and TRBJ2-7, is DGGITQSPKYLFRKEGQNVTLSCEQNLNHDAMYWYRQDPGQGLRLIYYSQIVNDFQKGDIAEGYSVSREKKESFPLTVTSAQKNPTAFYLCASSIDRLAAYEQYFGPGTRLTVT.